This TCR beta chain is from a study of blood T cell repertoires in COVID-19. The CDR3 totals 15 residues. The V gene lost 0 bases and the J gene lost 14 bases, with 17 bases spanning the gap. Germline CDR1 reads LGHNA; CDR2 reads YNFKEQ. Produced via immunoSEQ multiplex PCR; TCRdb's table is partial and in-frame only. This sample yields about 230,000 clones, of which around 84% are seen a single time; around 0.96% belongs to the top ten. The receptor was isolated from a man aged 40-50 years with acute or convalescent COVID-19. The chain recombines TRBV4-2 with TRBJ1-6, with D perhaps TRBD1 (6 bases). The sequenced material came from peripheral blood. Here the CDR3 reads CASSQDTQGKGTLHF. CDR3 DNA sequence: TGTGCCAGCAGCCAAGATACGCAGGGGAAGGGGACCCTCCACTTT.